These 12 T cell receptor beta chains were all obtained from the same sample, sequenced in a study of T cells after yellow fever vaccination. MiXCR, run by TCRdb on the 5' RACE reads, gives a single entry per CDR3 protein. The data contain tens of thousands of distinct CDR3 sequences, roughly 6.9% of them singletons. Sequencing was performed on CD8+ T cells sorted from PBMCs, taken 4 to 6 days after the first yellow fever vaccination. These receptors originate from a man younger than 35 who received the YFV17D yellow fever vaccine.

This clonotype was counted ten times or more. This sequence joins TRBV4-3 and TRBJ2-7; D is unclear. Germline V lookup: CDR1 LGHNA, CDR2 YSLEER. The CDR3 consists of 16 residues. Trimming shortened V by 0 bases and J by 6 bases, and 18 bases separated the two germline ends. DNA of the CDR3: TGCGCCAGCAGCCAAGAATTTCCGGCAAACGGTGGCGAGCAGTACTTC. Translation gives CASSQEFPANGGEQYF.

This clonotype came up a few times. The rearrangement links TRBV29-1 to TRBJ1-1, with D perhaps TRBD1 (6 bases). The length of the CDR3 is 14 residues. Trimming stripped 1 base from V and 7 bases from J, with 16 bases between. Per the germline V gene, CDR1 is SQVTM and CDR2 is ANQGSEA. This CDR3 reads CSVEGGGDTIEAFF. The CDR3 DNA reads TGCAGCGTTGAAGGAGGAGGGGACACAATTGAAGCTTTCTTT.

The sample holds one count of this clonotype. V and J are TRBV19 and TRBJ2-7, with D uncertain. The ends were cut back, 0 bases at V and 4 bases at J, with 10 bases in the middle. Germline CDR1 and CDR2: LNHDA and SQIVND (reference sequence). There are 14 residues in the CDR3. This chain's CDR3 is CASSIDRPGYEQYF. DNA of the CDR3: TGTGCCAGTAGTATAGATCGACCAGGTTACGAGCAGTACTTC.

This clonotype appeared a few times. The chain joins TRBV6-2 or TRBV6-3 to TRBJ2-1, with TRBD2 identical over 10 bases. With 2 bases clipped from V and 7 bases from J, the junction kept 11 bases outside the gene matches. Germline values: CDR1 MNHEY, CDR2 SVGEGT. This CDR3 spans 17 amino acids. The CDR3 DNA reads TGTGCCAGCAGTTACGGCCCAGCGGGGGGGCAGGGGAATGAGCAGTTCTTC. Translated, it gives CASSYGPAGGQGNEQFF.

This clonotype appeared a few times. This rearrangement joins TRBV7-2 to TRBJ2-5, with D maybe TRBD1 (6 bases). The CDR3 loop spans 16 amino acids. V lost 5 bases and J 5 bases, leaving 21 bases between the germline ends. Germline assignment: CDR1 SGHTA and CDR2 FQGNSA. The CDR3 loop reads CASSHPEGTIWETQYF. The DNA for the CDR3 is TGTGCCAGCAGCCACCCTGAAGGGACAATTTGGGAGACCCAGTACTTC.

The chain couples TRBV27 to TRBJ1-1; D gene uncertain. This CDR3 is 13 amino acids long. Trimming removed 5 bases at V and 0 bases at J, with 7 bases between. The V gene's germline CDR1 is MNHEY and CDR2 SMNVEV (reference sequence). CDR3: CASSPRMNTEAFF. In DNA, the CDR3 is TGTGCCAGCAGTCCCCGGATGAACACTGAAGCTTTCTTT.

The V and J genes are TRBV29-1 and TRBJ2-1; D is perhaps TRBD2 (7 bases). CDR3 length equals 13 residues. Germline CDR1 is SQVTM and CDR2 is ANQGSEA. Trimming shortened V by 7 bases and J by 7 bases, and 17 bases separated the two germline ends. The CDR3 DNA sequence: TGCAGCGGAGTGGGGGGGGGCCGGAATGAGCAGTTCTTC. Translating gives CSGVGGGRNEQFF.

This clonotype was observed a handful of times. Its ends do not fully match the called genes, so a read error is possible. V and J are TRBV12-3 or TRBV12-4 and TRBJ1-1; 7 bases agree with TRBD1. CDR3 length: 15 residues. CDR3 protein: CASSLALGRGSEAFF. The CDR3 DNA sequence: TGTGCCAGCAGCTTAGCCCTCGGCAGGGGGAGTGAAGCTTTCTTT.

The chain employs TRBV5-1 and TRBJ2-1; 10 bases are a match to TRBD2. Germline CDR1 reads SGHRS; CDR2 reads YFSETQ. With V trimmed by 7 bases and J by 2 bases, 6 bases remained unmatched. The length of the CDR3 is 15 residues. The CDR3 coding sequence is TGCGCCAGCTATTCTAGCGGGGGCCCCTACAATGAGCAGTTCTTC. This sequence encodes CASYSSGGPYNEQFF.

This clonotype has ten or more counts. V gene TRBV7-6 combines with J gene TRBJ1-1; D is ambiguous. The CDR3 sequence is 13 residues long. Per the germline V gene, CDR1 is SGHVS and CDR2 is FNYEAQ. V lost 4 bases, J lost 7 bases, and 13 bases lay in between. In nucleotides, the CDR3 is TGTGCCAGCAGCTCACGAGGGAGGGATGAAGCTTTCTTT. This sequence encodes CASSSRGRDEAFF.

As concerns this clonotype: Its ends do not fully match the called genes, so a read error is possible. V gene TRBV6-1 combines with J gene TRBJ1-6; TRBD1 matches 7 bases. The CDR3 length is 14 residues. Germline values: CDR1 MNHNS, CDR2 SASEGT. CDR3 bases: TGTGCCAGCAGGGAAGGGGGCGGCAATTCACCCCTCCACTTT. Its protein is CASREGGGNSPLHF.

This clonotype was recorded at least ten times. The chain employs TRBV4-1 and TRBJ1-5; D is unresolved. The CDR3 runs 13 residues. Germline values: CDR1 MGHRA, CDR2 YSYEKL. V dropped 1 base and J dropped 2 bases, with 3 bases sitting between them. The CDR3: CASSQVGNQPQHF. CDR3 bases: TGCGCCAGCAGCCAAGTGGGCAATCAGCCCCAGCATTTT.